A single T cell receptor (beta chain) is shown here with its context. The entry originates in a study of shared T cell receptors in the human thymus. Sequenced by immunoSEQ multiplex PCR; TCRdb stores in-frame clones only, minus some. The sample yields 600,000 or so clones, about 87% seen once. The same sample was also studied in work on human thymus T cells. That publication notes: From resections taken during corrective heart surgery, the thymus tissue was obtained. There appeared to be biased usage of V and J genes in thymic and blood repertoires. Related studies noted strongly shared thymic repertoires across unrelated people.

The sample comprised thymocytes. The sequence was obtained from a boy under two years old with a congenital heart defect.

CDR3 bases: TGTGCCAGCAGCGTAGATTGGAGGGGGGGTGGGAATTCACCCCTCCACTTT. Its translation: CASSVDWRGGGNSPLHF. The chain links TRBV9 to TRBJ1-6, with D tentatively TRBD1 (6 bases). The germline V gene has CDR1 SGDLS and CDR2 YYNGEE. With 0 bases removed from V and 7 bases from J, the gap between germline ends came to 17 bases. The CDR3 is 17 residues long.